The 2 T cell receptor beta chains below all came from one sample that was sequenced in a study of T cells in narcolepsy. The method was immunoSEQ multiplex PCR; TCRdb's version includes in-frame clones alone and lacks a portion of them. The sample consists of about 30,000 clones, approximately 78% of them appearing once. Specimen: CD45RA- memory CD4+ T cells from PBMCs. These receptors all come from a human donor with narcolepsy.

The chain recombines TRBV6-6 with TRBJ2-1; a possible D gene is TRBD2 (6 bases). Between the trimmed V and J ends, which lost 6 bases and 3 bases, there was a span of 18 bases. The CDR3 covers 16 residues. Germline-derived CDR1 and CDR2 are MNHNY and SVGAGI (reference sequence). The CDR3 sequence: CASRQESGVYYNEQFF. CDR3 nucleotides: TGTGCCAGCAGGCAGGAGTCGGGAGTTTACTACAATGAGCAGTTCTTC.

The chain couples TRBV19 to TRBJ1-1; D is possibly TRBD1 (6 bases). Trimming pared 6 bases from V and 1 base from J, leaving 15 bases between. Germline values: CDR1 LNHDA, CDR2 SQIVND (reference sequence). The CDR3 length is 15 residues. Here the CDR3 DNA reads TGTGCCAGTAGCCCCTCAGGGGTCCGGAACACTGAAGCTTTCTTT. Translation: CASSPSGVRNTEAFF.